These 5 T cell receptor beta chains were sequenced from one sample in a study of shared clonotypes between healthy human individuals. This table comes from immunoSEQ multiplex PCR, and its TCRdb copy is limited to in-frame clones, with some not included. The sample lists fewer than 600,000 clones; approximately 80% were seen once. Source material: PBMCs. The receptor set was obtained from a woman between 35 and 50 years old in good health. Some clones in this sample may be carry-over from other donors' samples.

The rearrangement uses TRBV9 and TRBJ2-2, with no clear D. Per germline, CDR1 SGDLS and CDR2 YYNGEE. This CDR3 has 13 residues. V gave up 6 bases and J gave up 5 bases, with 11 bases separating them. The chain's CDR3 is CASTALETGELFF. The CDR3, as DNA: TGTGCCAGCACTGCCCTTGAGACCGGGGAGCTGTTTTTT. Drawing the rest from reference TRBV9 and TRBJ2-2, the complete variable domain is DSGVTQTPKHLITATGQRVTLRCSPRSGDLSVYWYQQSLDQGLQFLIQYYNGEERAKGNILERFSAQQFPDLHSELNLSSLELGDSALYFCASTALETGELFFGEGSRLTVL.

The V and J genes are TRBV7-2 and TRBJ1-1; 9 nucleotides match TRBD1. CDR3 size: 16 residues. Per the germline V gene, CDR1 is SGHTA and CDR2 is FQGNSA. V was pared by 5 bases and J by 0 bases, with 7 bases of the junction left unmatched. CDR3 sequence: CASSTGGFFLNTEAFF. CDR3 in DNA: TGTGCCAGCAGCACAGGGGGCTTTTTTTTGAACACTGAAGCTTTCTTT.

Many counts were recorded for this clone. The chain combines TRBV5-1 with TRBJ1-3, with 7 bases lining up with TRBD1. Germline CDR1 SGHRS, CDR2 YFSETQ. V gave up 4 bases and J gave up 0 bases; unmatched junction bases: 7. The CDR3 loop spans 16 amino acids. The CDR3 protein is CASSPSTGSSGNTIYF. As DNA, the CDR3 is TGCGCCAGCAGCCCCTCGACAGGGAGCTCTGGAAACACCATATATTTT. The complete variable domain, with remaining parts taken from reference TRBV5-1 and TRBJ1-3, reads KAGVTQTPRYLIKTRGQQVTLSCSPISGHRSVSWYQQTPGQGLQFLFEYFSETQRNKGNFPGRFSGRQFSNSRSEMNVSTLELGDSALYLCASSPSTGSSGNTIYFGEGSWLTVV.

The chain has TRBV7-9 and TRBJ2-5; D remains ambiguous. The V end was cut by 5 bases, the J end by 5 bases, with 15 bases between. The CDR3 is made up of 14 amino acids. Germline CDR1 reads SEHNR; CDR2 reads FQNEAQ (reference sequence). CDR3 in amino acids: CASSPQTYSETQYF. The CDR3 DNA sequence: TGTGCCAGCAGCCCCCAGACGTATTCTGAGACCCAGTACTTC.

This chain joins TRBV30 and TRBJ1-1, with D perhaps matching TRBD1 (5 bases). The V gene's germline CDR1 is GTSNPN and CDR2 SVGIG (reference sequence). V dropped 1 base and J dropped 4 bases, with 10 bases sitting between them. The CDR3 runs 13 residues. CDR3 DNA sequence: TGTGCCTGGAGTGGGGGGACTCTCACTGAAGCTTTCTTT. Residues: CAWSGGTLTEAFF. Full variable domain (outside the CDR3, taken from reference TRBV30 and TRBJ1-1): SQTIHQWPATLVQPVGSPLSLECTVEGTSNPNLYWYRQAAGRGLQLLFYSVGIGQISSEVPQNLSASRPQDRQFILSSKKLLLSDSGFYLCAWSGGTLTEAFFGQGTRLTVV.